This TCR beta chain was observed in a study of blood T cell repertoires in COVID-19. Study background: The United States, Italy and Spain provided the acute and convalescent COVID-19 samples. From T cells, B-cell-depleted T cells, or PBMCs came the material, which was cDNA or gDNA.

Original data processing: Amplifying reference gene primers gave estimates of nucleated cell counts. Libraries were prepared by immunoSEQ multiplex PCR; TCRdb keeps only in-frame clonotypes and omits some of them. That table is the source of V, J and clone size, and D and trimming were worked out from the DNA. The sample records roughly 120,000 clones, around 86% being singletons. This CDR3 contains 17 residues. Trimming cost V 6 bases and J 5 bases; bases outside gene matches: 7. The germline gives CDR1 ENHRY, CDR2 SYGVKD. Sequencing used peripheral blood. The source is a human donor in a cohort sampled during active COVID-19. The chain couples TRBV10-3 to TRBJ2-2, with 15 positions matching TRBD2. The CDR3 sequence: CAIRRPGLAGGTGELFF. CDR3 coding DNA: TGTGCCATCAGAAGACCGGGACTAGCGGGAGGTACCGGGGAGCTGTTTTTT.